The clone carrying this T cell receptor (beta chain) was seen at least ten times. Its antigen is unidentified. Authors of the study amplified TCR beta CDR3 regions from RNA transcripts. HTBI primers drove first-round RT-PCR of the TCR CDR3. TCRdb independently ran MiXCR on the multiplex PCR reads; one entry per CDR3 protein. This table holds hundreds of thousands of distinct CDR3 sequences, 15% to 20% found once. This sample was taken from a study of T cells in Graves' hyperthyroidism and ophthalmopathy. Notes on the study in general: Before onset, by a median of about seven months, the model predicted ophthalmopathy. Most expanded thyroid clonotypes above 0.001 also appeared in blood.

10 ml of fresh peripheral blood supplied the PBMCs. Germline CDR1 and CDR2: KGHSH and LQKENI. The ends were cut back, 3 bases at V and 1 base at J, with 9 bases in the middle. CDR3 length: 14 residues. Source material: blood. This chain joins TRBV18 and TRBJ1-1; D unclear. This clonotype originated in a woman aged 25 to 39 with Graves' hyperthyroidism. CDR3 amino acids: CASSPTWGNTEAFF. The CDR3 DNA is TGTGCCAGCTCACCCACTTGGGGGAACACTGAAGCTTTCTTT.